Presented here are 21 T cell receptor beta chains from one specimen sequenced in a study of blood T cell repertoires in COVID-19. TCRdb keeps only in-frame clones here, not all; method: immunoSEQ multiplex PCR. This table holds around 20,000 clones, about 90% found once. The sequencing input was peripheral blood. These receptors were taken from a human donor with active COVID-19. The donor label of this sample is uncertain.

The V gene is TRBV11-3, the J gene TRBJ2-1; D remains unclear. Trimming removed 5 bases at V and 6 bases at J, with 20 bases between. CDR3 length: 16 amino acids. Germline V gives CDR1 SGHNT, CDR2 YENEEA. CDR3 in amino acids: CASSPGFEELGNEQFF. The CDR3 bases are TGTGCCAGCAGCCCCGGCTTCGAGGAGCTAGGCAATGAGCAGTTCTTC.

The chain has TRBV21-1 and TRBJ1-1. TRBV21-1 is a pseudogene segment. The CDR3 is 11 residues long. CDR3 amino acids: CAIIWGVEAFF. The DNA of the CDR3 is TGTGCCATTATTTGGGGAGTCGAAGCTTTCTTT.

The chain uses TRBV2 and TRBJ2-7, with a tentative D call TRBD1 (6 bases). This CDR3 contains 11 residues. Germline CDR1 and CDR2: SNHLY and FYNNEI. V was cut by 5 bases and J by 10 bases, with 12 bases left in between. CDR3 DNA sequence: TGTGCCAGCAGTTCCCGACAGGATCAGTACTTC. Translating gives CASSSRQDQYF.

This clone was observed a single time. The chain joins TRBV19 to TRBJ1-3; D uncertain. The germline gives CDR1 LNHDA, CDR2 SQIVND (reference sequence). Trimming cost V 2 bases and J 0 bases, with 14 bases left between them. This CDR3 is built from 17 residues. The CDR3 region is CASSIKRVDYSGNTIYF. The CDR3 DNA sequence: TGTGCCAGTAGTATAAAACGGGTCGACTACTCTGGAAACACCATATATTTT. Using reference TRBV19 and TRBJ1-3 for the parts outside the CDR3, the full variable domain is DGGITQSPKYLFRKEGQNVTLSCEQNLNHDAMYWYRQDPGQGLRLIYYSQIVNDFQKGDIAEGYSVSREKKESFPLTVTSAQKNPTAFYLCASSIKRVDYSGNTIYFGEGSWLTVV.

V is TRBV10-3 and J is TRBJ1-2; 10 positions match TRBD1. With V trimmed by 7 bases and J by 7 bases, 15 bases remained unmatched. The CDR3 covers 16 residues. The germline V gene encodes CDR1 ENHRY and CDR2 SYGVKD. The CDR3 reads CAIKVSGSGTGAGYTF. The CDR3 DNA reads TGTGCCATCAAGGTATCGGGCAGTGGGACAGGGGCTGGCTACACCTTC.

The J gene is TRBJ1-1, the V gene TRBV11-3; a weak D match, TRBD1 (6 bases). The CDR3 spans 14 residues. V was cut by 5 bases and J by 5 bases, with 15 bases left in between. The germline V gene has CDR1 SGHNT and CDR2 YENEEA. The CDR3 sequence: CASSIRQVGTEAFF. Here the CDR3 DNA reads TGTGCCAGCAGCATCCGACAGGTTGGAACTGAAGCTTTCTTT.

The genes are TRBV28 and TRBJ1-5; no reliable D call. CDR1 and CDR2 (germline): MDHEN, SYDVKM. Trimming stripped 2 bases from V and 4 bases from J, with 12 bases between. The CDR3 covers 15 residues. CDR3 nucleotide sequence: TGTGCCAGCAGTTTAACTCGACACGTGAATCAGCCCCAGCATTTT. Residues: CASSLTRHVNQPQHF.

The chain recombines TRBV27 with TRBJ1-2; D unclear. The CDR3 covers 16 residues. Germline V CDR1 and CDR2: MNHEY, SMNVEV (reference sequence). V was shortened by 5 bases and J by 5 bases, with 21 bases between the two germline ends. In DNA form, the CDR3 reads TGTGCCAGCAGTCCATCCCTCCCGGGGATAGGGTATGGCTACACCTTC. Protein product: CASSPSLPGIGYGYTF.

This clone has more than one count but fewer than ten. The chain is built from TRBV19 and TRBJ1-5, with D hard to call. V lost 5 bases and J 5 bases, leaving 10 bases between the germline ends. The germline gives CDR1 LNHDA, CDR2 SQIVND (reference sequence). The CDR3 length is 13 residues. The CDR3 loop reads CASSFSRDQPQHF. The CDR3, as DNA: TGTGCCAGTAGTTTCTCGCGGGATCAGCCCCAGCATTTT.

The chain has TRBV4-1 and TRBJ2-7, with 11 bases identical to TRBD2. Germline assignment: CDR1 MGHRA and CDR2 YSYEKL. Germline trimming cut 3 bases from V and 3 bases from J; bases unmatched to any gene: 10. This CDR3 comprises 17 residues. CDR3 DNA: TGCGCCAGCAGCCACGTCACTAGCGGGAGTCCCTTCTACGAGCAGTACTTC. Translation: CASSHVTSGSPFYEQYF.

The CDR3, as DNA: TGTGCCAGCTCACCAAGGAATCTAGCGGAGCGGGGGGAGACCCAGTACTTC. This codes for CASSPRNLAERGETQYF. V and J are TRBV18 and TRBJ2-5; 8 bases map to TRBD2. J lost 5 bases, V lost 2 bases, and 13 bases had no gene match. CDR3 size: 17 residues. CDR1 and CDR2 from the germline V gene are KGHSH and LQKENI. The entire variable domain, with the rest obtained from reference TRBV18 and TRBJ2-5, is as follows: NAGVMQNPRHLVRRRGQEARLRCSPMKGHSHVYWYRQLPEEGLKFMVYLQKENIIDESGMPKERFSAEFPKEGPSILRIQQVVRGDSAAYFCASSPRNLAERGETQYFGPGTRLLVL.

The V and J genes are TRBV7-2 and TRBJ2-5, with 11 bases lining up with TRBD2. Trimming removed 3 bases from V and 4 bases from J; junction bases left unmatched: 7. This CDR3 spans 16 amino acids. CDR1 is SGHTA, CDR2 FQGNSA, per germline. The CDR3 DNA reads TGTGCCAGCAGCTTTAGCGGGAGGGCCTCCGGAGAGACCCAGTACTTC. It codes for CASSFSGRASGETQYF.

The chain couples TRBV2 to TRBJ2-7; tentative D call: TRBD2 (5 bases). V was clipped by 4 bases and J by 7 bases, with 11 bases between them. Per the germline V gene, CDR1 is SNHLY and CDR2 is FYNNEI. This CDR3 comprises 12 residues. The CDR3 sequence: CASSAGSGEQYF. In DNA, the CDR3 is TGTGCCAGCAGTGCGGGAAGTGGAGAGCAGTACTTC.

The genes are TRBV13 and TRBJ2-7; the D gene is possibly TRBD2 (6 bases). CDR3 size: 15 residues. Germline V gene sequence: CDR1 PRHDT, CDR2 FYEKMQ (reference sequence). With 0 bases removed from V and 2 bases from J, the gap between germline ends came to 11 bases. CDR3 in amino acids: CASSLGGSTTYEQYF. Written as DNA, the CDR3 is TGTGCCAGCAGCTTAGGCGGGAGTACCACCTACGAGCAGTACTTC. The whole variable domain, remainder taken from reference TRBV13 and TRBJ2-7, is AAGVIQSPRHLIKEKRETATLKCYPIPRHDTVYWYQQGPGQDPQFLISFYEKMQSDKGSIPDRFSAQQFSDYHSELNMSSLELGDSALYFCASSLGGSTTYEQYFGPGTRLTVT.

This clone was counted a single time. This chain joins TRBV6-6 and TRBJ2-7, with 7 bases identical to TRBD1. The germline gives CDR1 MNHNY, CDR2 SVGAGI (reference sequence). The CDR3 length is 13 residues. With 4 bases clipped from V and 3 bases from J, the junction kept 3 bases outside the gene matches. DNA for the CDR3: TGTGCCAGCAGTTCAACAGGGGACTACGAGCAGTACTTC. This gives the protein CASSSTGDYEQYF.

The J gene is TRBJ2-3, the V gene TRBV4-2; the match to TRBD2 covers 9 bases. The CDR3 sequence is 15 residues long. CDR1 is LGHNA, CDR2 YNFKEQ, per germline. Germline trimming cut 4 bases from V and 9 bases from J; bases unmatched to any gene: 11. CDR3 nucleotides: TGTGCCAGCAGCCTCACCGTTAGCGGGAGAGACACGCAGTATTTT. This sequence encodes CASSLTVSGRDTQYF.

The V gene is TRBV20-1, the J gene TRBJ2-5, with a possible D match to TRBD2 (5 bases). Trimming took off 3 bases at V and 3 bases at J, with 11 bases between the two ends. CDR1 DFQATT and CDR2 SNEGSKA come from the germline V gene (reference sequence). This CDR3 contains 13 residues. CDR3 in amino acids: CSASRLPEETQYF. CDR3 DNA sequence: TGCAGTGCTAGTCGACTACCGGAAGAGACCCAGTACTTC.

The J gene is TRBJ2-5, the V gene TRBV24-1, with D possibly TRBD1 on 6 matching bases. This CDR3 has 15 amino acids. V was trimmed by 3 bases and J by 7 bases, leaving 17 bases between them. Germline loops: CDR1 KGHDR, CDR2 SFDVKD. The CDR3 here is CATSDTTQGSATQYF. CDR3 nucleotide sequence: TGTGCCACCAGTGATACCACCCAGGGGTCGGCGACCCAGTACTTC.

This chain uses TRBV3-1 (or the pseudogene TRBV3-2) with TRBJ2-7; D is perhaps TRBD2 (6 bases). The CDR3 is made up of 15 amino acids. Germline CDR1 and CDR2: LGHDT and YNNKEL (reference sequence). V dropped 1 base and J dropped 3 bases, with 13 bases sitting between them. The DNA of the CDR3 is TGTGCCAGCAGCCAAGGTTACGGGGGACTCTACGAGCAGTACTTC. Its protein product is CASSQGYGGLYEQYF.

This clone was seen a single time. The chain couples TRBV15 to TRBJ2-1; TRBD2 matches 13 bases. Germline assignment: CDR1 LNHNV and CDR2 YYDKDF (reference sequence). The CDR3 totals 14 residues. V trimming: 6 bases; J trimming: 7 bases; junction bases outside the gene matches: 3. CDR3 region: CATRGTSGNNEQFF. DNA for the CDR3: TGTGCCACCAGGGGGACTAGCGGGAATAATGAGCAGTTCTTC.

This chain joins TRBV5-8 and TRBJ1-6; 11 bases align to TRBD1. This CDR3 is 20 amino acids long. Trimming cost V 2 bases and J 9 bases; bases outside gene matches: 19. CDR1 and CDR2 (germline): SGHTS, YDEGEE. CDR3 protein: CASSFRFSSKKGQGGSPLHF. CDR3 bases: TGTGCCAGCAGCTTTCGTTTCAGTTCGAAAAAGGGACAGGGGGGTTCACCCCTCCACTTT.